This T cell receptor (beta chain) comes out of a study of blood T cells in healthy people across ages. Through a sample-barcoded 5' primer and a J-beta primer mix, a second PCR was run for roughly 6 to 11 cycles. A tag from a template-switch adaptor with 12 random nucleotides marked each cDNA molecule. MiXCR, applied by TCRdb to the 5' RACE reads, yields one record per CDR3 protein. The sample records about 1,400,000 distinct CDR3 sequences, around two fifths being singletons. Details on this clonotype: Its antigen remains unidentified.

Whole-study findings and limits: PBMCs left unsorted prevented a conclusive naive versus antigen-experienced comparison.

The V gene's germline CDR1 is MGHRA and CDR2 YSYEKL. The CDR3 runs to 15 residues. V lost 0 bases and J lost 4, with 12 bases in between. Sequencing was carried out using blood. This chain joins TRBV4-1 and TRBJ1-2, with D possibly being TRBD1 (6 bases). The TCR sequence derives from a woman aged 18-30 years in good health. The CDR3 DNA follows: TGCGCCAGCAGCCAAGAACACACAGGGACCTATGGCTACACCTTC. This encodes CASSQEHTGTYGYTF.